This TCR beta chain emerged from a study of blood T cell repertoires in COVID-19. Sequencing used immunoSEQ multiplex PCR; TCRdb keeps in-frame clones, though not all of them. The top ten clones hold just under 25% of a sample with about 190,000 clones, about 85% of them seen once. Those who participated ranged in age from about 18 to 89 years and resided in some 24 US areas. Cohort placement rested on clinical history that participants reported themselves. The CDR3 is 15 residues long. Germline V gene data show CDR1 as SGHRS and CDR2 as YFSETQ. The V gene end was trimmed by 2 bases and the J gene end by 8 bases; junction bases not matched to a gene: 9.

The J gene is TRBJ2-1, the V gene TRBV5-1; TRBD2 agrees at 8 bases. Specimen: PBMCs or T cells enriched from blood (not recorded which). The TCR was taken from a woman in her thirties or forties in a cohort exposed to, infected with or recovered from COVID-19 (not recorded which). The CDR3 reads CASSFVGGAVDEQFF. DNA for the CDR3: TGCGCCAGCAGCTTCGTCGGGGGGGCAGTGGATGAGCAGTTCTTC.